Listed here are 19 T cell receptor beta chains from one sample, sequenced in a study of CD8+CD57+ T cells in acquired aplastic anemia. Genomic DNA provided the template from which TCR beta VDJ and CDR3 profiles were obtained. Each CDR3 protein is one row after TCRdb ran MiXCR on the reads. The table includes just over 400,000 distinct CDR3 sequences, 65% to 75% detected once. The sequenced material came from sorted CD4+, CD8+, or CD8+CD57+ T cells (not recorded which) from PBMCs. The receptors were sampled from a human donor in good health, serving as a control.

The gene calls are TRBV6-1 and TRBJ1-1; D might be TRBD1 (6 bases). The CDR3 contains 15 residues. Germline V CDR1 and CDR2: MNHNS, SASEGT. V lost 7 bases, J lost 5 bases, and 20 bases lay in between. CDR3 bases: TGTGCCAGCACCACAGCCCCAGGAGGGGGTACTGAAGCTTTCTTT. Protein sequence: CASTTAPGGGTEAFF.

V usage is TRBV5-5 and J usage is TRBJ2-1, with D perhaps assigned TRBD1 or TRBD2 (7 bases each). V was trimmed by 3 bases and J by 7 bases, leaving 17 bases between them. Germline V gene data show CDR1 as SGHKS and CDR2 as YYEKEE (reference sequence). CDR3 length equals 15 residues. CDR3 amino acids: CASSSTGEGMNEQFF. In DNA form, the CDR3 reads TGTGCCAGCAGCTCAACAGGGGAGGGGATGAATGAGCAGTTCTTC.

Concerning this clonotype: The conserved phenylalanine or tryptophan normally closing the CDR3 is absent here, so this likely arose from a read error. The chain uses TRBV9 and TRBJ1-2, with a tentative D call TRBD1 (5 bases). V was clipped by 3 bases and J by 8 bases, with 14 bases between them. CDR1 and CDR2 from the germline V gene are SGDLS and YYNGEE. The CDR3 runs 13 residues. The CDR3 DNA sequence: TGTGCCAGCAGCGCTGGGACCTTGGTAGGCTACACCATC. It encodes CASSAGTLVGYTI.

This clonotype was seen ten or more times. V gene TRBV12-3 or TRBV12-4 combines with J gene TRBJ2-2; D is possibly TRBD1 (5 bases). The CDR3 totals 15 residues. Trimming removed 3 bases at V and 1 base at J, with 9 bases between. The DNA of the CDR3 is TGTGCCAGCAGTTTGCGGCAGGGGAACACCGGGGAGCTGTTTTTT. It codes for CASSLRQGNTGELFF.

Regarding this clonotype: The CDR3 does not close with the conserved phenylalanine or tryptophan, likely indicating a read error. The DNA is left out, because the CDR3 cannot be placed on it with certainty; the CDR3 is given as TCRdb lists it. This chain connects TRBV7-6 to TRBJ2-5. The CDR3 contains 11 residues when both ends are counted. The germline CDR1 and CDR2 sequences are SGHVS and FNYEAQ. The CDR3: CASSLGSSGYI.

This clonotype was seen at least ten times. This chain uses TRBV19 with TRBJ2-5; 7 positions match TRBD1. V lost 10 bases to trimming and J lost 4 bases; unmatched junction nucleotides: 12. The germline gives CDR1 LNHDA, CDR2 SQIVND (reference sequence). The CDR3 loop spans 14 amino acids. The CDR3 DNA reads TGTGCCACCCAGACGACAGGGTGGGGAGAGACCCAGTACTTC. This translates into CATQTTGWGETQYF.

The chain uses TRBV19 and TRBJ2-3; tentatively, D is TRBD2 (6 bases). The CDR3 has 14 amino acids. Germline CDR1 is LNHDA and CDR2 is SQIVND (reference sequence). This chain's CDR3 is CTGGGGITTDTQYF. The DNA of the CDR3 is TGTACCGGTGGTGGGGGGATCACCACAGATACGCAGTATTTT.

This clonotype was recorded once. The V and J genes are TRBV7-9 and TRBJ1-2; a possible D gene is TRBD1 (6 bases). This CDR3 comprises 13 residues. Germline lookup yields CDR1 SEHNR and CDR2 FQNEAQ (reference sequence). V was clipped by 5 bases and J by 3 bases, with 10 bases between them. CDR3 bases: TGTGCCAGCAGCGAGGGGGGGTACTATGGCTACACCTTC. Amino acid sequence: CASSEGGYYGYTF.

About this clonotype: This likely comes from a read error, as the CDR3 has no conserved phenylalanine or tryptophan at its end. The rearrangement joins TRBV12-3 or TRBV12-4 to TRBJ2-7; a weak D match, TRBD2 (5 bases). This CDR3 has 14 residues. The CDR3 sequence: CASKGQRSSYKQYS. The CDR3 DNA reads TGTGCCAGCAAAGGCCAGCGGAGCTCCTACAAGCAGTACTCC.

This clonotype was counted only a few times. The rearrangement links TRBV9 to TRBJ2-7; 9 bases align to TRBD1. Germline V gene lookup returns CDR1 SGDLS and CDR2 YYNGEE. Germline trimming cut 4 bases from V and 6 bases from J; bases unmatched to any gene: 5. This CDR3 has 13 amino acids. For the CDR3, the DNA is TGTGCCAGCAGCCCTACGGACAGGGGCGAGCAGTACTTC. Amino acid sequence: CASSPTDRGEQYF.

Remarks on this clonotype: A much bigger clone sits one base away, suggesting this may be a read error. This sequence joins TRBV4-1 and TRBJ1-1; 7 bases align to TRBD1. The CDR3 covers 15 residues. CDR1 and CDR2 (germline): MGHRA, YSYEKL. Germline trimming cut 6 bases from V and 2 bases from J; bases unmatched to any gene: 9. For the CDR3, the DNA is TGCGCCAGCAGTTACAAAGGGGGCTCAAACACTGAAGCTTTCTTT. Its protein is CASSYKGGSNTEAFF.

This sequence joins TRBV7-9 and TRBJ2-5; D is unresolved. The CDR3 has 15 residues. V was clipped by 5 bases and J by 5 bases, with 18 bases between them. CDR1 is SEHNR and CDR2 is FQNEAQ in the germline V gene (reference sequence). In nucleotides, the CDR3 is TGTGCCAGCAGCAGCAGGTCCAGAACGACGGAGACCCAGTACTTC. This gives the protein CASSSRSRTTETQYF. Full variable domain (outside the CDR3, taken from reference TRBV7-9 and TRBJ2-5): DTGVSQNPRHKITKRGQNVTFRCDPISEHNRLYWYRQTLGQGPEFLTYFQNEAQLEKSRLLSDRFSAERPKGSFSTLEIQRTEQGDSAMYLCASSSRSRTTETQYFGPGTRLLVL.

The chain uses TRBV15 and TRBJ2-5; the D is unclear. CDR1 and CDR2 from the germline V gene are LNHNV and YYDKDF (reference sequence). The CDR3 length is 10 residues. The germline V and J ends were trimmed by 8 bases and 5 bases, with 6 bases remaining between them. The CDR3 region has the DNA TGTGCCACCGGACGGGAGACCCAGTACTTC. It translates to CATGRETQYF.

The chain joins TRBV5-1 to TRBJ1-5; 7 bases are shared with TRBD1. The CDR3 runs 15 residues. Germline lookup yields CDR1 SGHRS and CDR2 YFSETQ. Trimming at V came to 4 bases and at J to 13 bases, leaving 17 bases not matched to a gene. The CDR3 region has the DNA TGCGCCAGCAGCGCGGCAGGGGGGTCCTCCCACGAGCAGCATTTT. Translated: CASSAAGGSSHEQHF.

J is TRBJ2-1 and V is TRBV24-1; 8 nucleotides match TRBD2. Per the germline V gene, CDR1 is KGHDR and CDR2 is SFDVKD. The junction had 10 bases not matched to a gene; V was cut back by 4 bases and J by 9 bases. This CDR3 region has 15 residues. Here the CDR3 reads CATSDPGTRSGEQFF. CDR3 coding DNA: TGTGCCACCAGTGACCCCGGGACTAGATCTGGTGAGCAGTTCTTC.

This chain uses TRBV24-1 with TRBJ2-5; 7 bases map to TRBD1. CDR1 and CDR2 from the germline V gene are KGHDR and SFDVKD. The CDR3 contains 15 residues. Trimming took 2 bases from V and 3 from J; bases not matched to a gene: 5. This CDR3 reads CATSDSRDRKETQYF. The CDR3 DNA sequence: TGTGCCACCAGTGATTCCCGGGACAGAAAAGAGACCCAGTACTTC.

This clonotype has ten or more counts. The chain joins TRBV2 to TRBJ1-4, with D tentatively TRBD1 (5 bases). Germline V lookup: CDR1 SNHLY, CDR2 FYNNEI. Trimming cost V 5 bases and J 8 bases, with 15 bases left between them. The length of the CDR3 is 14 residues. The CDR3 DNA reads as TGTGCCAGCAGTCGATCGGGACTCCCGGAAAAACTGTTTTTT. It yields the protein CASSRSGLPEKLFF.

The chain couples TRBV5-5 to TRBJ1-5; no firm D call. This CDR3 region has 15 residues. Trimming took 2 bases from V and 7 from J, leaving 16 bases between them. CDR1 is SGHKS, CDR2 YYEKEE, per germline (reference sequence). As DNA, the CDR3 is TGTGCCAGCAGCTTTCAGGCATGCCCTGGCCAGCCCCAGCATTTT. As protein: CASSFQACPGQPQHF.

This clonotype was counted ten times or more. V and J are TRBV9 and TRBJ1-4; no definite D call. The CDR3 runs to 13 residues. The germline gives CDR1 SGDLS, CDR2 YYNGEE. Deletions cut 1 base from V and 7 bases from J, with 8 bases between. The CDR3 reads CASSVRDGEKLFF. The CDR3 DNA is TGTGCCAGCAGCGTAAGGGATGGTGAAAAACTGTTTTTT. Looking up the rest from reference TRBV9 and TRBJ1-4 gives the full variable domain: DSGVTQTPKHLITATGQRVTLRCSPRSGDLSVYWYQQSLDQGLQFLIQYYNGEERAKGNILERFSAQQFPDLHSELNLSSLELGDSALYFCASSVRDGEKLFFGSGTQLSVL.